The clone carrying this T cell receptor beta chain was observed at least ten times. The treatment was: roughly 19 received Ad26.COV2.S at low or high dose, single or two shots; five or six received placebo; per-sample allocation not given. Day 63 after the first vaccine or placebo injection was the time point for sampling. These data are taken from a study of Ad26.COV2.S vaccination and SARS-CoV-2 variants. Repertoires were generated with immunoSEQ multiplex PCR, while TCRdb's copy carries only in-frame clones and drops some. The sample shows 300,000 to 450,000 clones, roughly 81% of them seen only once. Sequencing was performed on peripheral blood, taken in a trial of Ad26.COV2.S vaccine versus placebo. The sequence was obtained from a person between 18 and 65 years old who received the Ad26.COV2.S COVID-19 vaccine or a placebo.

CDR3: CASSWGPEGEQYF. The CDR3 DNA is TGTGCCAGCAGTTGGGGCCCGGAAGGGGAGCAGTACTTC. This sequence joins TRBV6-2 or TRBV6-3 and TRBJ2-7, with a possible D match to TRBD1 (5 bases). This CDR3 region has 13 residues. CDR1 is MNHEY, CDR2 SVGEGT, per germline. The V end was cut by 4 bases, the J end by 7 bases, with 14 bases between.